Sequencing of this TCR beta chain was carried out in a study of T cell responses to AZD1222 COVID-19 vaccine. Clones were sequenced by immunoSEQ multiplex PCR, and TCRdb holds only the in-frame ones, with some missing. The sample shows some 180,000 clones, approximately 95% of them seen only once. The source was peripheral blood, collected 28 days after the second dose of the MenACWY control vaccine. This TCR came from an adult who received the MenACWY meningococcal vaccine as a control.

The CDR3 region has the DNA TGTGCCAGCAGCTCCTACAGGGGGAAGAATTCACCCCTCCACTTT. Its translation is CASSSYRGKNSPLHF. The chain recombines TRBV7-8 with TRBJ1-6, with 8 bases aligning to TRBD1. The CDR3 runs to 15 residues. The V and J ends lost 4 bases and 7 bases, in that order; junction bases with no gene match: 6. The germline V gene encodes CDR1 SGHVS and CDR2 FQNEAQ.